Given below is one TCR beta chain in context. Its antigen specificity is not known. Nothing much larger sits one base from this clone, and base qualities are not available. These data originate in a study of OX40 agonist ivuxolimab in advanced cancers. Some background on the complete study: Ivuxolimab was an agonistic, fully human IgG2 monoclonal antibody directed against OX40 (CD134), a costimulatory receptor. Intravenous ivuxolimab was administered to patients every 2 weeks at six dose levels: 0.01, 0.1, 0.3, 1.5, 3 and 10 mg/kg. Of the approximately 50 patients in dose escalation, about 20 had hepatocellular carcinoma, approximately 15 had melanoma, 9 had renal cell carcinoma and 9 had head and neck cancer. A male proportion of about 79% and a mean age of roughly 55 years, ranging from roughly 23 to 80, were recorded for the dose-escalation cohort. Patients were allowed to have had prior anti-PD-1, anti-PD-L1 or anti-CTLA-4 therapy, and 40% of the dose-escalation patients had previously received checkpoint inhibitors. Three dose-escalation patients achieved partial responses, one with hepatocellular carcinoma and two with cutaneous melanoma. The purpose of peripheral TCRbeta sequencing was to test whether ivuxolimab changed TCR sequence diversity and led to clonal T-cell expansion. The paper reports the monotherapy dose-escalation portion (N of about 52 patients) of the phase I ivuxolimab trial.

To sequence the TCRbeta CDR3 region, genomic DNA was isolated from the sorted cells. The immunoSEQ Assay was used to sequence the TCRbeta CDR3 regions. Sourced from immuneACCESS, this table was stored by TCRdb with only in-frame sequences that have V and J called. A share of the clones is absent; for the studies checked, an unresolved V gene accounts for under half, and the remainder has no known explanation. Here the sample has 15,000 to 20,000 clones; 86% occur a single time. Of the sample, under 0.75% falls within the top ten clones. The CDR3 numbers 14 residues from cysteine through phenylalanine. The entry retains the CDR3 DNA only, 42 bases that are in frame from base 1. The trim is 5 bases for V and 2 bases for J, with a gap of 11 bases between the germline ends. CDR1 and CDR2 are drawn from the germline V gene (reference sequence): MNHNY, SVGAGI. Study-wide findings and limitations: After ivuxolimab, more expanded clones were found on average in CD8+ T cells than in CD4+ T cells. The antigen specificity of the peripheral T cells that underwent clonal expansion was not determined. In the 0.1-3.0 mg/kg groups, partial responders had among the lowest normalized peripheral clonal expansion, particularly in CD8+ T cells. Clonal expansion of both CD4+ and CD8+ blood T cells was observed from baseline to week 6 at doses 0.1 to 3.0 mg/kg. Low levels of normalized T-cell clonal expansion were also seen in some patients who did not respond.

Patients with a history of autoimmune disease or receiving systemic immunosuppression were excluded from the trial. Peripheral blood for TCR sequencing was drawn from every dose cohort at baseline, at cycle 4 day 1 and at cycle 7 day 1. The samples were taken from a phase I, first-in-human, multicenter, open-label dose-escalation trial of ivuxolimab. Adults with locally advanced or metastatic melanoma, renal cell carcinoma, hepatocellular carcinoma or head and neck squamous cell carcinoma were enrolled in the trial. CD4+ and CD8+ T cells were sorted separately from peripheral blood before TCR sequencing.

The material sequenced was CD4+ or CD8+ T cells sorted from blood, taken in a trial of the OX40 agonist ivuxolimab. The rearranged segments are TRBV6-6 and TRBJ2-3, and perhaps TRBD2 as D gene, on 6 matching bases. The origin of this receptor is an adult with an advanced solid tumor such as melanoma, head and neck, liver or kidney cancer. At the DNA level, the sequence is TGTGCCAGCAGTCTGGGACTTTTCACAGATACGCAGTATTTT. Its protein is CASSLGLFTDTQYF.